Presented here are 29 T cell receptor beta chains from one specimen sequenced in a study of control samples from healthy donors and cancer patients. Produced via immunoSEQ multiplex PCR; TCRdb's table is partial and in-frame only. The sample has 130,000 or so clones; about 90% are singletons. The specimen was PBMCs. These receptor sequences come from a man aged 45-65 years with head and neck cancer.

J is TRBJ1-5 and V is TRBV21-1; no DNA check was done on the table's D call, TRBD1. TRBV21-1 is a pseudogene. The length of the CDR3 is 21 residues. The CDR3 region has the DNA TGTGCCAGCAGCAAATTGGTCCGCAGGACAGGGACACGGTTCCTAGATCAGCCCCAGCATTTT. Its protein is CASSKLVRRTGTRFLDQPQHF.

This chain joins TRBV18 and TRBJ2-1; D ambiguous. Deletions cut 2 bases from V and 9 bases from J, with 8 bases between. The V gene's germline CDR1 is KGHSH and CDR2 LQKENI. This CDR3 is 12 amino acids long. DNA of the CDR3: TGTGCCAGCTCACCATTAAAGGGTGAGCAGTTCTTC. Translated: CASSPLKGEQFF.

The chain uses TRBV5-1 and TRBJ2-7; D remains ambiguous. The CDR3 totals 12 residues. CDR1 SGHRS and CDR2 YFSETQ come from the germline V gene. Trimming shortened V by 5 bases and J by 3 bases, and 9 bases separated the two germline ends. The CDR3 sequence is CASSDSYYEQYF. DNA of the CDR3: TGCGCCAGCAGTGATTCATACTACGAGCAGTACTTC.

The chain combines TRBV5-4 with TRBJ2-3, with 11 bases aligning to TRBD2. Trimming took 1 base from V and 6 from J; bases not matched to a gene: 7. The CDR3 spans 16 residues. From germline, CDR1 is SGHNT and CDR2 YYREEE (reference sequence). The CDR3 coding sequence is TGTGCCAGCAGCTTGCGAGTAGCGGGAGGGCCGGATACGCAGTATTTT. Protein sequence: CASSLRVAGGPDTQYF.

The rearrangement links TRBV18 to TRBJ2-7, with D possibly TRBD1 on 6 matching bases. Germline assignment: CDR1 KGHSH and CDR2 LQKENI. This CDR3 has 12 amino acids. Deletions cut 2 bases from V and 5 bases from J, with 7 bases between. In nucleotides, the CDR3 is TGTGCCAGCTCACCAGGGGGCAACGAGCAGTACTTC. Residues: CASSPGGNEQYF. Based on the CDR3 plus reference TRBV18 and TRBJ2-7, the full variable domain is NAGVMQNPRHLVRRRGQEARLRCSPMKGHSHVYWYRQLPEEGLKFMVYLQKENIIDESGMPKERFSAEFPKEGPSILRIQQVVRGDSAAYFCASSPGGNEQYFGPGTRLTVT.

V is TRBV21-1 and J is TRBJ2-5; TRBD2, the D gene given by the table, was not confirmed from the DNA. TRBV21-1 is recorded as a pseudogene. The CDR3 is made up of 14 amino acids. The CDR3 loop reads CASSKERRSETQYF. CDR3 nucleotide sequence: TGTGCCAGCAGCAAAGAACGGAGGTCGGAGACCCAGTACTTC.

The chain employs TRBV9 and TRBJ1-1, with D tentatively TRBD1 (6 bases). CDR3 size: 14 residues. Trimming took 2 bases from V and 5 from J, leaving 13 bases between them. The germline V gene has CDR1 SGDLS and CDR2 YYNGEE. The CDR3 spells CASSVTGMVTEAFF. In DNA, the CDR3 is TGTGCCAGCAGCGTTACAGGGATGGTGACTGAAGCTTTCTTT.

V and J are TRBV6-2 or TRBV6-3 and TRBJ1-2; a weak D match, TRBD1 (5 bases). CDR1 and CDR2 (germline): MNHEY, SVGEGT. Trimming stripped 5 bases from V and 4 bases from J, with 17 bases between. The CDR3 totals 15 residues. The CDR3 nucleotides read TGTGCCAGCAGTCCCGGGACGCCCTTTTTCTATGGCTACACCTTC. Its protein is CASSPGTPFFYGYTF.

The sample holds one count of this clone. Other DNA sequences in the sample encode the same CDR3. CDR3 nucleotide sequence: TGCGCCAGCAGCCACCGGGACCGGGACTCTGCCGGGGCCAACGTCCTGACTTTC. Protein product: CASSHRDRDSAGANVLTF. V is TRBV5-1 and J is TRBJ2-6, with D perhaps TRBD2 (6 bases). V lost 4 bases and J 4 bases, leaving 21 bases between the germline ends. From germline, CDR1 is SGHRS and CDR2 YFSETQ. CDR3 size: 18 residues.

This chain joins TRBV5-1 and TRBJ2-7; 11 bases align to TRBD2. Germline V gene sequence: CDR1 SGHRS, CDR2 YFSETQ. The V gene end was trimmed by 2 bases and the J gene end by 4 bases; junction bases not matched to a gene: 2. This CDR3 comprises 14 residues. The CDR3 is CASSLPSGGYEQYF. The CDR3 DNA follows: TGCGCCAGCAGCTTACCTAGCGGGGGGTACGAGCAGTACTTC.

The chain recombines TRBV19 with TRBJ2-7; D may correspond to TRBD1 or TRBD2 (6 bases each). This CDR3 is built from 15 residues. V lost 3 bases and J 0 bases, leaving 12 bases between the germline ends. The germline gives CDR1 LNHDA, CDR2 SQIVND (reference sequence). DNA for the CDR3: TGTGCCAGTAGTATTGAGGGGGGCGGCTCCTACGAGCAGTACTTC. Its protein is CASSIEGGGSYEQYF.

The chain combines TRBV19 with TRBJ1-5, with D unresolved. Germline assignment: CDR1 LNHDA and CDR2 SQIVND (reference sequence). The CDR3 consists of 16 residues. The DNA for the CDR3 is TGTGCTACCCACGCCCTTGGAGGTTATAGCAATCAGCCCCAGCATTTT. Its translation is CATHALGGYSNQPQHF.

A few counts support this clone. This chain uses TRBV19 with TRBJ2-1; possible D gene TRBD1, 5 bases. CDR1 is LNHDA, CDR2 SQIVND, per germline (reference sequence). The CDR3 covers 16 residues. V was cut by 5 bases and J by 0 bases, with 14 bases left in between. CDR3 sequence (DNA): TGTGCCAGTAGTGATAACACAGGTAGCTCCTACAATGAGCAGTTCTTC. Translating gives CASSDNTGSSYNEQFF.

The CDR3 coding sequence is TGTGCCAGCAGCTCCTTTGGACTAGCGGCGGGGAATGAGCAGTTCTTC. Protein sequence: CASSSFGLAAGNEQFF. The rearrangement joins TRBV11-2 to TRBJ2-1; 10 nucleotides line up with TRBD2. J lost 7 bases, V lost 4 bases, and 10 bases had no gene match. Per the germline V gene, CDR1 is SGHAT and CDR2 is FQNNGV. The CDR3 consists of 16 residues.

This rearrangement joins TRBV20-1 to TRBJ2-1, with D perhaps matching TRBD2 (7 bases). Germline V gene data show CDR1 as DFQATT and CDR2 as SNEGSKA (reference sequence). The CDR3 consists of 15 residues. V lost 6 bases to trimming and J lost 4 bases, with 19 bases between them. The CDR3 loop reads CSASMGAGDYNEQFF. The CDR3 nucleotides are TGCAGTGCGAGTATGGGGGCGGGGGATTACAATGAGCAGTTCTTC.

V and J are TRBV6-5 and TRBJ1-1, with 7 bases that match TRBD1. Trimming cost V 10 bases and J 1 base; bases outside gene matches: 6. The CDR3 has 13 amino acids. Per the germline V gene, CDR1 is MNHEY and CDR2 is SVGAGI. CDR3 protein: CATRQGANTEAFF. The DNA for the CDR3 is TGTGCCACCCGACAGGGCGCGAACACTGAAGCTTTCTTT.

This chain joins TRBV6-5 and TRBJ2-7; 7 bases are shared with TRBD1. The CDR3 has 13 residues. Germline V gives CDR1 MNHEY, CDR2 SVGAGI. Losses at the gene ends were 2 bases for V and 6 bases for J; bases not matched to a gene: 4. CDR3 sequence reads: CASSYTNRGEQYF. CDR3 in DNA: TGTGCCAGCAGTTACACGAACAGGGGCGAGCAGTACTTC.

V usage is TRBV4-1 and J usage is TRBJ2-1; D is unresolved. This CDR3 has 14 residues. Trimming stripped 0 bases from V and 7 bases from J, with 10 bases between. CDR1 and CDR2 from the germline V gene are MGHRA and YSYEKL. The CDR3 loop reads CASSQDWYENEQFF. CDR3 nucleotide sequence: TGCGCCAGCAGCCAAGATTGGTATGAGAATGAGCAGTTCTTC.

V and J are TRBV7-8 and TRBJ1-1, with no clear D. Deletions cut 1 base from V and 1 base from J, with 7 bases between. CDR1 SGHVS and CDR2 FQNEAQ come from the germline V gene. CDR3 size: 14 residues. The CDR3 nucleotides read TGTGCCAGCAGCTTAGTGGGAGGGAACACTGAAGCTTTCTTT. Translating gives CASSLVGGNTEAFF.

This clone was observed once. The chain couples TRBV6-5 to TRBJ2-1, with 8 bases aligning to TRBD2. Germline CDR1 is MNHEY and CDR2 is SVGAGI. The CDR3 runs to 15 residues. V dropped 6 bases and J dropped 6; count of bases not matched to a gene: 10. The CDR3 bases are TGTGCCAGCAGGGCCCGGGCTAGCGGGTTCAATGAGCAGTTCTTC. Its protein product is CASRARASGFNEQFF.

This chain links TRBV28 with TRBJ2-7; D unresolved. The CDR3 spans 12 residues. Trimming pared 8 bases from V and 4 bases from J, leaving 12 bases between. Germline loops: CDR1 MDHEN, CDR2 SYDVKM. The CDR3 DNA reads TGTGCCAGCCTAAGTCCGGTGTACGAGCAGTACTTC. It specifies CASLSPVYEQYF.

J is TRBJ1-5 and V is TRBV4-2; maybe TRBD1 (6 bases). The CDR3 is made up of 17 amino acids. The ends were cut back, 0 bases at V and 4 bases at J, with 16 bases in the middle. Germline loops: CDR1 LGHNA, CDR2 YNFKEQ. CDR3 in DNA: TGTGCCAGCAGCCAAGACTTAGGAACGGGGGCGAATCAGCCCCAGCATTTT. Protein: CASSQDLGTGANQPQHF.

The CDR3 nucleotides are TGTGCCAGTAGGGGGGGCCTAGCGGGAGGCCCCTACGAGCAGTACTTC. Amino acids: CASRGGLAGGPYEQYF. The chain joins TRBV19 to TRBJ2-7; 11 nucleotides align to TRBD2. CDR1 is LNHDA, CDR2 SQIVND, per germline (reference sequence). The CDR3 spans 16 residues. V shed 6 bases and J 2 bases; nucleotides not matched to a gene: 9.

The chain is built from TRBV10-3 and TRBJ2-7; D unclear. CDR3 length: 12 amino acids. CDR1 ENHRY and CDR2 SYGVKD come from the germline V gene. V lost 4 bases and J 1 base, leaving 5 bases between the germline ends. The chain's CDR3 is CAISADSYEQYF. DNA of the CDR3: TGTGCCATCAGTGCGGATTCCTACGAGCAGTACTTC.

The chain joins TRBV11-2 to TRBJ1-1, with 8 bases that match TRBD1. The junction had 7 bases not matched to a gene; V was cut back by 5 bases and J by 5 bases. The CDR3 has 14 amino acids. The germline V gene encodes CDR1 SGHAT and CDR2 FQNNGV. As DNA, the CDR3 is TGTGCCAGCAGCCGGCAGGGGGCGCGAACTGAAGCTTTCTTT. It translates to CASSRQGARTEAFF.

The chain combines TRBV10-3 with TRBJ1-3; tentative D call: TRBD1 (5 bases). The CDR3 covers 14 residues. Germline CDR1 is ENHRY and CDR2 is SYGVKD. Trimming took 8 bases from V and 1 from J, leaving 12 bases between them. As DNA, the CDR3 is TGTGCCATCGCGACAGTCCCTTCTGGAAACACCATATATTTT. Residues: CAIATVPSGNTIYF.

A few counts support this clone. The V and J genes are TRBV5-1 and TRBJ2-2; a weak D match, TRBD2 (6 bases). The CDR3 runs to 16 residues. Germline values: CDR1 SGHRS, CDR2 YFSETQ. V lost 9 bases to trimming and J lost 2 bases, with 20 bases between them. CDR3 in DNA: TGCGCCACCAAGGTCGGAGGCGGGACTAACACCGGGGAGCTGTTTTTT. It translates to CATKVGGGTNTGELFF.

The table lists this clone with a few counts. V gene TRBV19 combines with J gene TRBJ1-1; D unclear. The CDR3 runs 13 residues. Trimming left V 7 bases short and J 6 bases short, with 15 bases between. Germline CDR1 reads LNHDA; CDR2 reads SQIVND (reference sequence). CDR3 region: CASIKLEGSEAFF. The CDR3 coding sequence is TGTGCCAGTATAAAGTTAGAGGGATCTGAAGCTTTCTTT.

This clone was recorded a few times. The chain carries TRBV7-2 and TRBJ1-3, with a tentative D call TRBD1 (6 bases). Trimming removed 7 bases from V and 2 bases from J, with 12 bases in between. Germline-derived CDR1 and CDR2 are SGHTA and FQGNSA. The CDR3 length is 14 residues. The DNA of the CDR3 is TGTGCCAGCACCCTGGGGGGCCCTGGAAACACCATATATTTT. Its translation is CASTLGGPGNTIYF.